These 25 T cell receptor beta chains were sequenced from one sample in a study of blood T cells in healthy people across ages. A second PCR of roughly 7 to 11 cycles used a sample-barcoded 5' primer and a J-beta primer mix. TCRdb re-called the 5' RACE reads with MiXCR, one entry per CDR3 protein. Of around 1,500,000 distinct CDR3 sequences in the sample, around two fifths were seen once. What was sequenced was blood. These TCRs come from a woman between 18 and 29 years old in good health.

This chain connects TRBV4-1 to TRBJ1-4; tentative D call: TRBD1 (6 bases). The length of the CDR3 is 15 residues. V was pared by 0 bases and J by 11 bases, with 16 bases between. Germline loops: CDR1 MGHRA, CDR2 YSYEKL. The CDR3 loop is CASSQDVQGRGKLFF. The CDR3 coding sequence is TGCGCCAGCAGCCAAGATGTCCAGGGGCGGGGGAAACTGTTTTTT.

This clonotype has only a few counts. At one of its ends the junction is not consistent with the germline gene, which may arise from a read error. The chain couples TRBV2 to TRBJ2-1; D tentatively fits TRBD1 or TRBD2 (5 bases each). The germline CDR1 and CDR2 sequences are SNHLY and FYNNEI. The CDR3 consists of 13 residues. The CDR3 sequence is CASRPGPNNERFF. CDR3 nucleotides: TGTGCCAGCAGGCCGGGACCAAACAATGAGCGGTTCTTC.

This clonotype was counted only a few times. This chain links TRBV9 with TRBJ2-5; D possibly corresponds to TRBD2 (5 bases). V was shortened by 0 bases and J by 2 bases, with 14 bases between the two germline ends. The CDR3 loop spans 16 amino acids. Germline V gene sequence: CDR1 SGDLS, CDR2 YYNGEE. This CDR3 is CASSVVEGGYQETQYF. DNA of the CDR3: TGTGCCAGCAGCGTAGTAGAGGGTGGCTATCAAGAGACCCAGTACTTC.

This clonotype was counted a few times. The chain links TRBV11-3 to TRBJ2-1; D gene unclear. CDR3 length: 12 amino acids. With 4 bases removed from V and 5 bases from J, the gap between germline ends came to 6 bases. The germline V gene has CDR1 SGHNT and CDR2 YENEEA. The CDR3 coding sequence is TGTGCCAGCAGCTCTAGGAACAATGAGCAGTTCTTC. This codes for CASSSRNNEQFF.

This clonotype came up many times. The chain joins TRBV7-2 to TRBJ2-7; D gene ambiguous. Germline V gives CDR1 SGHTA, CDR2 FQGNSA. V dropped 0 bases and J dropped 2 bases, with 11 bases sitting between them. The CDR3 has 15 amino acids. The CDR3, as DNA: TGTGCCAGCAGCTTAGCGATTGAGGAGACCTACGAGCAGTACTTC. This sequence encodes CASSLAIEETYEQYF.

The V call is TRBV27, the J call TRBJ2-3; a weak D match, TRBD2 (6 bases). Trimming removed 5 bases from V and 5 bases from J, with 20 bases in between. CDR1 MNHEY and CDR2 SMNVEV come from the germline V gene (reference sequence). This CDR3 spans 16 amino acids. This CDR3 reads CASSRTRGELVDTQYF. The CDR3 DNA reads as TGTGCCAGCAGTCGGACGCGGGGCGAGTTGGTAGATACGCAGTATTTT.

This rearrangement joins TRBV20-1 to TRBJ2-1, with 8 bases that match TRBD2. Germline-derived CDR1 and CDR2 are DFQATT and SNEGSKA (reference sequence). CDR3 length: 16 amino acids. CDR3 loop: CSASQIRGGHHNEQFF. CDR3 bases: TGCAGCGCCTCCCAAATCCGGGGGGGGCATCACAATGAGCAGTTCTTC.

The table lists this clonotype with a few counts. The chain links TRBV6-1 to TRBJ1-2, with TRBD1 matching 7 bases. CDR1 is MNHNS, CDR2 SASEGT, per germline. V shed 8 bases and J 0 bases; nucleotides not matched to a gene: 6. This CDR3 has 14 residues. The CDR3: CASEGTATNYGYTF. CDR3 coding DNA: TGTGCCAGCGAAGGGACAGCAACTAACTATGGCTACACCTTC.

This clonotype occurred a few times. The CDR3 sequence is CASSVWASGELTDTQYF. CDR3 coding DNA: TGCGCCAGCAGCGTCTGGGCCAGCGGAGAACTCACAGATACGCAGTATTTT. The chain joins TRBV4-1 to TRBJ2-3, with TRBD2 as a possible D gene (5 bases). This CDR3 region has 17 residues. V lost 5 bases, J lost 2 bases, and 20 bases lay in between. The germline gives CDR1 MGHRA, CDR2 YSYEKL.

The rearrangement uses TRBV12-3 or TRBV12-4 and TRBJ2-2; weak D call: TRBD1 (5 bases). The CDR3 consists of 16 residues. V shed 1 base and J shed 0 bases, with 9 bases lying between them. The CDR3 sequence: CASSLEWTTNTGELFF. The CDR3 nucleotides are TGTGCCAGCAGTTTAGAATGGACAACGAACACCGGGGAGCTGTTTTTT.

The chain is built from TRBV30 and TRBJ1-1; D gene uncertain. The V and J ends lost 0 bases and 5 bases respectively, with 10 bases between them. Germline V gene lookup returns CDR1 GTSNPN and CDR2 SVGIG (reference sequence). The CDR3 has 13 amino acids. The CDR3 spells CAWSVSGKTEAFF. In nucleotides, the CDR3 is TGTGCCTGGAGTGTGTCAGGAAAGACTGAAGCTTTCTTT.

The chain links TRBV9 to TRBJ2-1; D possibly uses TRBD1 or TRBD2 (6 bases each). Germline values: CDR1 SGDLS, CDR2 YYNGEE. CDR3 length: 17 amino acids. The ends were cut back, 4 bases at V and 4 bases at J, with 21 bases in the middle. CDR3 in amino acids: CASSPYDFGGLYNEQFF. In DNA form, the CDR3 reads TGTGCCAGCAGCCCCTATGACTTTGGGGGGCTTTACAATGAGCAGTTCTTC. The variable domain in full, with the rest retrieved from reference TRBV9 and TRBJ2-1, is DSGVTQTPKHLITATGQRVTLRCSPRSGDLSVYWYQQSLDQGLQFLIQYYNGEERAKGNILERFSAQQFPDLHSELNLSSLELGDSALYFCASSPYDFGGLYNEQFFGPGTRLTVL.

A remark on this clonotype: A read error may produce the germline difference seen at one junction end. V usage is TRBV4-2 and J usage is TRBJ1-1, with D perhaps matching TRBD1 (6 bases). The CDR3 runs 16 residues. In germline, CDR1 is LGHNA, CDR2 YNFKEQ. The CDR3 region is CSSSQDRDRWGTEAFF. The CDR3 DNA reads TGTTCCAGCAGCCAAGATCGTGACAGGTGGGGTACTGAAGCTTTCTTT.

In this sample, this clonotype turned up a few times. This sequence joins TRBV3-1 and TRBJ2-7; 10 nucleotides match TRBD2. Germline V lookup: CDR1 LGHDT, CDR2 YNNKEL (reference sequence). V was clipped by 0 bases and J by 5 bases; unmatched bases: 13. The CDR3 sequence is 18 residues long. Written as DNA, the CDR3 is TGTGCCAGCAGCCAAGATGGGTGGCTAGCGGGAGCGAAAGACGAGCAGTACTTC. Amino acid sequence: CASSQDGWLAGAKDEQYF.

This rearrangement joins TRBV3-1 to TRBJ1-1; perhaps TRBD1 as D (5 bases). Germline V gene sequence: CDR1 LGHDT, CDR2 YNNKEL (reference sequence). With 2 bases removed from V and 8 bases from J, the gap between germline ends came to 9 bases. The CDR3 is made up of 12 amino acids. CDR3 nucleotides: TGTGCCAGCAGCCAATGGTGGGGCGAAGCTTTCTTT. Translating gives CASSQWWGEAFF.

This clonotype was seen only a few times. The chain uses TRBV10-3 and TRBJ2-7; 12 nucleotides line up with TRBD1. The J segment lost 5 bases and the V segment lost 2 bases, leaving 4 bases of the junction unmatched. Germline V CDR1 and CDR2: ENHRY, SYGVKD. The CDR3 consists of 15 residues. As DNA, the CDR3 is TGTGCCATCAGTGAGCCGGGACAGGGGGCAAACGAGCAGTACTTC. It yields the protein CAISEPGQGANEQYF.

This clonotype was counted only a few times. The CDR3 DNA is TGTGCCAGCAGCTTAGTCGGTGGAGCCGGGGAGCTGTTTTTT. Translated: CASSLVGGAGELFF. The rearrangement links TRBV7-9 to TRBJ2-2; D is unclear. V lost 1 base, J lost 6 bases, and 9 bases lay in between. This CDR3 contains 14 residues. Germline-derived CDR1 and CDR2 are SEHNR and FQNEAQ (reference sequence).

This clonotype was observed a handful of times. This chain connects TRBV20-1 to TRBJ2-3; TRBD2 matches at 12 bases. CDR1 is DFQATT and CDR2 is SNEGSKA in the germline V gene (reference sequence). This CDR3 has 19 amino acids. After removal of 3 bases from V and 4 bases from J, the junction contained 17 bases not matched to a gene. CDR3 residues: CSARGLSSGRAVLPDTQYF. CDR3 DNA: TGCAGTGCTAGGGGGTTATCTAGCGGGAGGGCCGTTTTGCCAGATACGCAGTATTTT.

The CDR3 DNA reads as TGTGCCAGCAGCTCCATGACCGGGCTCTACGAGCAGTACTTC. It yields the protein CASSSMTGLYEQYF. The chain recombines TRBV7-2 with TRBJ2-4; D remains unclear. The better agreement between TRBJ2-7 and the DNA end casts doubt on the J call. Germline V CDR1 and CDR2: SGHTA, FQGNSA. The CDR3 contains 14 residues.

The rearrangement uses TRBV6-5 and TRBJ2-4, with TRBD2 identical over 9 bases. The closer fit of TRBJ2-7 to the DNA end suggests the J call may be wrong. The CDR3 loop spans 17 amino acids. Germline V lookup: CDR1 MNHEY, CDR2 SVGAGI. CDR3 sequence reads: CASSYSGASGTPYEQYF. In DNA form, the CDR3 reads TGTGCCAGCAGTTACTCCGGGGCTAGCGGGACCCCCTACGAGCAGTACTTC.

This clonotype was counted between two and nine times. The V call is TRBV5-6, the J call TRBJ2-5; D may be TRBD2 (5 bases). CDR1 and CDR2 from the germline V gene are SGHDT and YYEEEE. The length of the CDR3 is 17 residues. V lost 0 bases and J lost 3, with 18 bases in between. CDR3: CASSLAFEGSTKETQYF. CDR3 nucleotide sequence: TGTGCCAGCAGCTTGGCCTTTGAGGGCTCGACCAAAGAGACCCAGTACTTC.

With respect to this clonotype: Compared with germline, one end of the junction differs, possibly owing to a read error. The chain combines TRBV5-1 with TRBJ1-4; D might be TRBD1 (5 bases). This CDR3 has 19 amino acids. Germline V gene data show CDR1 as SGHRS and CDR2 as YFSETQ. CDR3 amino acids: CASSWRSGTTRGTNEKLFF. For the CDR3, the DNA is TGCGCCAGCAGCTGGAGGTCGGGGACCACTCGGGGGACTAATGAGAAACTGTTTTTT.

This clonotype was seen only a few times. The chain links TRBV27 to TRBJ1-1; no reliable D call. Trimming took 0 bases from V and 0 from J, leaving 8 bases between them. This CDR3 has 15 amino acids. From germline, CDR1 is MNHEY and CDR2 SMNVEV (reference sequence). CDR3 nucleotide sequence: TGTGCCAGCAGTTTATCGCGGACCCTGAACACTGAAGCTTTCTTT. Translated, it gives CASSLSRTLNTEAFF.

This chain uses TRBV4-2 with TRBJ2-3; 9 nucleotides agree with TRBD2. The CDR3 contains 15 residues. V gave up 4 bases and J gave up 2 bases; unmatched junction bases: 4. Germline V gene lookup returns CDR1 LGHNA and CDR2 YNFKEQ. Here the CDR3 reads CASSPSSGVTDTQYF. For the CDR3, the DNA is TGTGCCAGCAGCCCATCTAGCGGGGTCACAGATACGCAGTATTTT.

The rearrangement joins TRBV19 to TRBJ1-2; D is possibly TRBD1 (6 bases). V shed 7 bases and J shed 0 bases, with 9 bases lying between them. The CDR3 is 13 amino acids. The germline CDR1 and CDR2 sequences are LNHDA and SQIVND (reference sequence). DNA for the CDR3: TGTGCCAGTAACAGGGATACTAACTATGGCTACACCTTC. This translates into CASNRDTNYGYTF.